Below, 22 T cell receptor beta chains from the same sample are listed, as sequenced in a study of radiotherapy plus CTLA-4 blockade in lung cancer. Profiling relied on immunoSEQ multiplex PCR, and the TCRdb table lists in-frame clones only, not all of them. The sample contains more than 90,000 clones, roughly 80% of which appear only once. Specimen: peripheral blood, collected from a patient treated with radiotherapy plus ipilimumab. These receptors were obtained from a human donor with non-small cell lung cancer that progressed on radiotherapy plus ipilimumab.

CDR3 coding DNA: TGTGCCAGCAGTGACCTCTCGCGAGAGACCCAGTACTTC. It translates to CASSDLSRETQYF. V and J are TRBV6-1 and TRBJ2-5; D gene uncertain. V was shortened by 3 bases and J by 4 bases, with 9 bases between the two germline ends. Germline values: CDR1 MNHNS, CDR2 SASEGT. CDR3 length: 13 amino acids.

The V gene is TRBV10-1, the J gene TRBJ2-6; D could derive from TRBD1 or TRBD2 (6 bases each). There are 17 residues in the CDR3. V lost 4 bases, J lost 1 base, and 14 bases lay in between. Germline lookup yields CDR1 WNHNN and CDR2 SYGVQD (reference sequence). The CDR3 coding sequence is TGCGCCAGCAGTGCCGGGGGCGCAGGGTCTGGGGCCAACGTCCTGACTTTC. Translating gives CASSAGGAGSGANVLTF.

This rearrangement joins TRBV2 to TRBJ1-4, with 9 nucleotides matching TRBD1. Germline CDR1 SNHLY, CDR2 FYNNEI. The trim removed 8 bases at V and 4 bases at J, leaving 5 bases unmatched. This CDR3 region has 14 residues. The CDR3 sequence: CASVTGGYNEKLFF. CDR3 DNA sequence: TGTGCCAGCGTGACAGGGGGATATAATGAAAAACTGTTTTTT.

V gene TRBV19 combines with J gene TRBJ1-1; D call uncertain. Germline V gives CDR1 LNHDA, CDR2 SQIVND (reference sequence). CDR3 length: 13 residues. V lost 6 bases, J lost 1 base, and 9 bases lay in between. The CDR3 protein is CASSSTANTEAFF. CDR3 nucleotides: TGTGCCAGTAGCTCCACAGCGAACACTGAAGCTTTCTTT.

The gene calls are TRBV2 and TRBJ1-5; weak D call: TRBD1 (5 bases). This CDR3 has 14 residues. Germline assignment: CDR1 SNHLY and CDR2 FYNNEI. The V and J ends lost 3 bases and 6 bases respectively, with 12 bases between them. CDR3 region: CASSEQGMSQPQHF. CDR3 DNA sequence: TGTGCCAGCAGTGAGCAGGGAATGAGTCAGCCCCAGCATTTT.

The sample holds a few counts of this clone. This chain links TRBV23-1 with TRBJ1-2; no reliable D call. TRBV23-1 is an ORF for which the function is uncertain. The CDR3 contains 9 residues. The V gene lost 4 bases and the J gene lost 8 bases, with 2 bases spanning the gap. The CDR3 is CASSRGYTF. The CDR3 DNA is TGCGCCAGCAGTCGAGGCTACACCTTC.

The V gene is TRBV7-8, the J gene TRBJ2-7; D uncertain. The CDR3 extends over 14 amino acids. The germline V and J ends were trimmed by 4 bases and 3 bases, with 13 bases remaining between them. Germline V gene data show CDR1 as SGHVS and CDR2 as FQNEAQ. The CDR3 here is CASSSNYMDYEQYV. DNA for the CDR3: TGTGCCAGCAGCTCGAATTACATGGACTACGAGCAGTACGTC.

V gene TRBV7-8 combines with J gene TRBJ2-5, with 11 bases that match TRBD2. J lost 2 bases, V lost 6 bases, and 5 bases had no gene match. Germline V CDR1 and CDR2: SGHVS, FQNEAQ. This CDR3 region has 15 residues. As DNA, the CDR3 is TGTGCCAGCAGTCCGACTAGCGGGAAGCAAGAGACCCAGTACTTC. It encodes CASSPTSGKQETQYF.

A note on this clone: At the DNA level, this CDR3 is encoded by other sequences in the same sample as well. This chain links TRBV7-6 with TRBJ2-7, with 9 bases aligning to TRBD1. Germline values: CDR1 SGHVS, CDR2 FNYEAQ. The CDR3 consists of 14 residues. V lost 1 base to trimming and J lost 2 bases; unmatched junction nucleotides: 0. CDR3 residues: CASSLGQGAYEQYF. The DNA for the CDR3 is TGTGCCAGCAGCTTAGGACAGGGGGCCTACGAGCAGTACTTC.

In its sample, this clone was seen a few times. The rearrangement joins TRBV27 to TRBJ2-7, with 10 bases that match TRBD2. This CDR3 contains 14 residues. Germline loops: CDR1 MNHEY, CDR2 SMNVEV (reference sequence). The trim removed 6 bases at V and 4 bases at J, leaving 6 bases unmatched. The CDR3 DNA is TGTGCCAGCAGACCGGGACTAGCGTTTTACGAGCAGTACTTC. It is translated as CASRPGLAFYEQYF.

This chain connects TRBV11-2 to TRBJ2-1; D may be TRBD2 (5 bases). The CDR3 runs to 15 residues. Per germline, CDR1 SGHAT and CDR2 FQNNGV. V lost 5 bases to trimming and J lost 5 bases, with 16 bases between them. The CDR3 sequence: CASSPRIERDNEQFF. CDR3 sequence (DNA): TGTGCCAGCAGCCCTCGGATAGAGAGGGACAATGAGCAGTTCTTC.

The V call is TRBV27, the J call TRBJ2-7; 8 bases are shared with TRBD2. With V trimmed by 7 bases and J by 3 bases, 14 bases remained unmatched. CDR3 length: 16 residues. Germline V gene sequence: CDR1 MNHEY, CDR2 SMNVEV (reference sequence). CDR3 in amino acids: CASTQLAGTRVYEQYF. CDR3 nucleotides: TGTGCCAGCACCCAATTGGCTGGGACTAGAGTCTACGAGCAGTACTTC.

This sequence joins TRBV5-4 and TRBJ2-4; TRBD2 matches 12 bases. J was trimmed by 14 bases and V by 3 bases; bases with no gene match: 9. The CDR3 runs 14 residues. Germline CDR1 is SGHNT and CDR2 is YYREEE (reference sequence). In nucleotides, the CDR3 is TGTGCCAGCAGCTACAAGACTAGCGGGAGTCTCGAGTACTTC. This codes for CASSYKTSGSLEYF. The full variable domain, completed using reference TRBV5-4 and TRBJ2-4, is ETGVTQSPTHLIKTRGQQVTLRCSSQSGHNTVSWYQQALGQGPQFIFQYYREEENGRGNFPPRFSGLQFPNYSSELNVNALELDDSALYLCASSYKTSGSLEYFGAGTRLSVL.

The CDR3 loop reads CACAQGSGGANVLTF. CDR3 DNA: TGTGCCTGCGCGCAGGGGTCAGGTGGGGCCAACGTCCTGACTTTC. This rearrangement joins TRBV6-1 to TRBJ2-6, with D perhaps TRBD1 (6 bases). V lost 11 bases and J lost 3, with 17 bases in between. Looked up from germline, CDR1 is MNHNS and CDR2 is SASEGT. The CDR3 totals 15 residues.

The rearrangement links TRBV27 to TRBJ2-3, with 8 bases aligning to TRBD2. Germline-derived CDR1 and CDR2 are MNHEY and SMNVEV (reference sequence). The CDR3 loop spans 15 amino acids. With 2 bases clipped from V and 2 bases from J, the junction kept 3 bases outside the gene matches. DNA of the CDR3: TGTGCCAGCAGTTTAGCGGGAGGCACCACAGATACGCAGTATTTT. Translation gives CASSLAGGTTDTQYF.

The J gene is TRBJ2-1, the V gene TRBV7-2; TRBD2 might be the D (6 bases). The CDR3 has 16 residues. Trimming left V 5 bases short and J 4 bases short, with 18 bases between. Per the germline V gene, CDR1 is SGHTA and CDR2 is FQGNSA. This chain's CDR3 is CASSSIAVTRYNEQFF. As DNA, the CDR3 is TGTGCCAGCAGCAGCATAGCGGTTACCAGGTACAATGAGCAGTTCTTC.

This rearrangement joins TRBV6-1 to TRBJ2-4, with D hard to call. Trimming took 6 bases from V and 3 from J, leaving 12 bases between them. There are 14 residues in the CDR3. Germline CDR1 MNHNS, CDR2 SASEGT. CDR3 in amino acids: CASRALDGKNIQYF. CDR3 sequence (DNA): TGTGCCAGCAGAGCCCTAGACGGCAAAAACATTCAGTACTTC.

This clone was counted a single time. For the CDR3, the DNA is TGTGCCGCCCTAGGACCCAGCGGAGAGCAGTACTTC. Translating it yields CAALGPSGEQYF. The chain combines TRBV28 with TRBJ2-7; D might be TRBD2 (5 bases). Germline-derived CDR1 and CDR2 are MDHEN and SYDVKM. Trimming cost V 11 bases and J 7 bases, with 18 bases left between them. The CDR3 is made up of 12 amino acids.

V is TRBV28 and J is TRBJ1-5; the match to TRBD1 covers 9 bases. J was trimmed by 2 bases and V by 6 bases; bases with no gene match: 5. Germline CDR1 is MDHEN and CDR2 is SYDVKM. The CDR3 is made up of 15 amino acids. CDR3 amino acids: CASRRQGGGNQPQHF. CDR3 DNA sequence: TGTGCCAGCAGACGACAGGGGGGAGGCAATCAGCCCCAGCATTTT.

This clone turned up a few times. This chain joins TRBV4-1 and TRBJ1-2, with D uncertain. Germline lookup yields CDR1 MGHRA and CDR2 YSYEKL. This CDR3 region has 16 residues. V gave up 0 bases and J gave up 5 bases, with 16 bases separating them. The DNA for the CDR3 is TGCGCCAGCAGCCAAGAGATGAGAAGCTCCGCATATGGCTACACCTTC. Translating it yields CASSQEMRSSAYGYTF.

The chain employs TRBV27 and TRBJ2-1; 10 bases line up with TRBD2. CDR3 length: 13 amino acids. The germline gives CDR1 MNHEY, CDR2 SMNVEV (reference sequence). Here the CDR3 reads CASGTSVYNEQFF. DNA of the CDR3: TGTGCAAGCGGGACTAGCGTTTACAATGAGCAGTTCTTC.

The J gene is TRBJ2-3, the V gene TRBV11-2; TRBD2 agrees at 11 bases. The CDR3 covers 17 residues. From germline, CDR1 is SGHAT and CDR2 FQNNGV. The V segment lost 6 bases and the J segment 2 bases; nucleotides outside the gene matches: 10. The CDR3 loop is CASSSPLAGGITDTQYF. The CDR3 nucleotides are TGTGCCAGCAGTTCCCCCCTAGCGGGAGGAATCACAGATACGCAGTATTTT.